A selection of T cell receptor beta chains follows, all from one sample in a study of T cell responses to AZD1222 COVID-19 vaccine. Only in-frame clones appear in the TCRdb table, and some are missing; sequencing was by immunoSEQ multiplex PCR. The table has roughly 200,000 clones, just over 85% seen once. Sequenced here: peripheral blood, sampled on day 0 of AZD1222 vaccination. The receptors were gathered from an adult in good health. CDR3s include the opening cysteine and the closing phenylalanine or tryptophan. D genes are given only for firm matches. For some rows the clone size is stated as once, few or many, or as a class when expanded; others skip it.

v_call	d_call	j_call	clone_size	cdr3_aa	cdr3_nt
TRBV28	NA	TRBJ1-3	few	CASTLGPGNTIYF	TGTGCCAGCACCCTCGGGCCCGGAAACACCATATATTTT
TRBV10-3	NA	TRBJ2-2	NA	CATGQITNTGELFF	TGTGCCACCGGACAGATTACGAACACCGGGGAGCTGTTTTTT
TRBV28	NA	TRBJ2-7	NA	CASSSSAPYEQYF	TGTGCCAGCAGTTCCAGTGCACCCTACGAGCAGTACTTC
TRBV7-2	NA	TRBJ1-1	NA	CASSLLQGNTEAFF	TGTGCCAGCAGCTTACTACAGGGCAACACTGAAGCTTTCTTT
TRBV18	NA	TRBJ2-1	NA	CASSPLGGFSYNEQFF	TGTGCCAGCTCCCCACTAGGGGGGTTTTCCTACAATGAGCAGTTCTTC
TRBV5-1	NA	TRBJ1-2	NA	CASSFGREEGYTF	TGCGCCAGCAGCTTCGGCCGCGAGGAAGGCTACACCTTC
TRBV10-3	NA	TRBJ2-7	NA	CAISPTGSYEQYF	TGTGCCATCAGTCCCACAGGGTCCTACGAGCAGTACTTC
TRBV5-1	TRBD1	TRBJ1-3	NA	CASSADRVGNTIYF	TGCGCCAGCAGCGCTGACAGGGTTGGAAACACCATATATTTT
TRBV28	TRBD2	TRBJ2-3	once	CASSLRGMTSGTDTQYF	TGTGCCAGCAGTTTGAGAGGGATGACTAGCGGAACAGATACGCAGTATTTT
TRBV12-3/TRBV12-4	TRBD1	TRBJ1-2	NA	CASRQGGNYGYTF	TGTGCCAGCAGACAGGGGGGGAACTATGGCTACACCTTC
TRBV15	NA	TRBJ1-5	NA	CATSSGRGGQPQHF	TGTGCCACCAGCTCGGGCAGGGGAGGTCAGCCCCAGCATTTT
TRBV30	NA	TRBJ1-2	once	CAWSPQGLGGYTF	TGTGCCTGGAGTCCCCAGGGGCTTGGTGGCTACACCTTC
TRBV21-1	NA	TRBJ2-1	NA	CASSTGQKTARPEPEQFF	TGTGCCAGCAGCACAGGCCAAAAGACAGCTAGGCCGGAGCCTGAGCAGTTCTTC
TRBV30	TRBD1	TRBJ1-5	NA	CAWRGQGGNQPQHF	TGTGCCTGGAGGGGACAGGGAGGGAATCAGCCCCAGCATTTT
TRBV28	TRBD2	TRBJ2-7	NA	CASSRRLAVIYYEQYF	TGTGCCAGCAGCCGGCGGCTAGCGGTCATCTACTACGAGCAGTACTTC
TRBV12-2	NA	TRBJ1-3	NA	CASRPTDSNPGNTIYF	TGTGCAAGTCGACCAACCGACAGTAACCCTGGAAACACCATATATTTT
TRBV4-3	NA	TRBJ1-2	NA	CASSQDLGYGYTF	TGCGCCAGCAGCCAAGATTTGGGCTATGGCTACACCTTC
TRBV2	NA	TRBJ1-2	NA	CASSENLGSSGYTF	TGTGCCAGCAGTGAGAATCTGGGATCGAGTGGCTACACCTTC
TRBV24-1	TRBD2	TRBJ2-5	NA	CATSDGSGGPVETQYF	TGTGCCACCAGTGATGGGAGCGGGGGGCCTGTCGAGACCCAGTACTTC
TRBV5-6	NA	TRBJ2-7	once	CASSFGPAGYEQYF	TGTGCCAGCAGCTTTGGACCGGCAGGCTACGAGCAGTACTTC
TRBV11-2	NA	TRBJ2-3	once	CASSARQVTDTQYF	TGTGCCAGCAGCGCACGACAGGTCACAGATACGCAGTATTTT
TRBV18	TRBD2	TRBJ2-5	NA	CASSLLAGSQETQYF	TGTGCCAGCTCACTTCTAGCGGGGAGCCAAGAGACCCAGTACTTC
TRBV29-1	TRBD1	TRBJ2-3	NA	CSVAGRLDRVTDTQYF	TGCAGCGTTGCCGGAAGGTTGGACAGGGTCACAGATACGCAGTATTTT
TRBV11-2	NA	TRBJ2-3	NA	CASSSVGGRDRNTQYF	TGTGCCAGCAGCTCTGTTGGTGGAAGGGACCGGAATACGCAGTATTTT
TRBV28	TRBD1	TRBJ1-5	NA	CASSLQGVYQPQHF	TGTGCCAGCAGTCTCCAGGGGGTCTACCAGCCCCAGCATTTT
TRBV6-2/TRBV6-3	NA	TRBJ1-5	NA	CASSPGTPGGYNLPQHF	TGTGCCAGCAGTCCCGGGACCCCGGGAGGGTATAATCTGCCCCAGCATTTT
TRBV27	TRBD2	TRBJ2-7	NA	CASSPGGSGYEQYF	TGTGCCAGCAGTCCGGGGGGGTCGGGCTACGAGCAGTACTTC